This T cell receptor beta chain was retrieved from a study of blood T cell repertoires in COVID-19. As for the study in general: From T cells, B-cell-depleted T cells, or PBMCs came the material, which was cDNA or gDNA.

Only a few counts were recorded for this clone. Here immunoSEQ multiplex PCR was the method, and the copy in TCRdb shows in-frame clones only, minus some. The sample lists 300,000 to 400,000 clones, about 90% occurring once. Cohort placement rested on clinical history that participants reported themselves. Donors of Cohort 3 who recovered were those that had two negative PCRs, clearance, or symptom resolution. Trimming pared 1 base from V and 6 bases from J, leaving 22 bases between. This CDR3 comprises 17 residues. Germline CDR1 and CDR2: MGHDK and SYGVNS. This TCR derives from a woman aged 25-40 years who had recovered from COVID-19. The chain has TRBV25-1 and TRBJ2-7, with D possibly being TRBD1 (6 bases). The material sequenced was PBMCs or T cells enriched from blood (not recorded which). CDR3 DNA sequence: TGTGCCAGCAGTGAATCCCAGCCAGGGGCCGCACCCCCCGAGCAGTACTTC. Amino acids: CASSESQPGAAPPEQYF.